This T cell receptor (beta chain) was sequenced in a study of CD8+ T cells in alopecia areata. The study's findings and limits: It was observed that many expanded lesional clones persisted in scalp and blood during tofacitinib.

The V gene's germline CDR1 is SGHVS and CDR2 FQNEAQ. The CDR3 is 15 amino acids. The germline V and J ends were trimmed by 5 bases and 5 bases, with 19 bases remaining between them. Specified treatment: oral pan-JAK inhibitor, 5-10 mg twice daily. Extraction of RNA preceded its reverse transcription into cDNA, which served as the sequencing template. Data came from immunoSEQ multiplex PCR; TCRdb stores just in-frame clones and leaves some out. The table shows 200,000 to 250,000 clones, with 30% to 40% occurring only once. This clone has only one observation. The antigen is unknown. The chain uses TRBV7-8 and TRBJ2-7, with D perhaps given as TRBD1 or TRBD2 (5 bases each). The material was CD4+ T cells sorted from blood, obtained around week 30, from a patient treated with tofacitinib. The origin of this receptor is a human donor with alopecia areata. DNA for the CDR3: TGTGCCAGCAGCACCTTTGGGACGTCCGGGGACGAGCAGTACTTC. It encodes CASSTFGTSGDEQYF.